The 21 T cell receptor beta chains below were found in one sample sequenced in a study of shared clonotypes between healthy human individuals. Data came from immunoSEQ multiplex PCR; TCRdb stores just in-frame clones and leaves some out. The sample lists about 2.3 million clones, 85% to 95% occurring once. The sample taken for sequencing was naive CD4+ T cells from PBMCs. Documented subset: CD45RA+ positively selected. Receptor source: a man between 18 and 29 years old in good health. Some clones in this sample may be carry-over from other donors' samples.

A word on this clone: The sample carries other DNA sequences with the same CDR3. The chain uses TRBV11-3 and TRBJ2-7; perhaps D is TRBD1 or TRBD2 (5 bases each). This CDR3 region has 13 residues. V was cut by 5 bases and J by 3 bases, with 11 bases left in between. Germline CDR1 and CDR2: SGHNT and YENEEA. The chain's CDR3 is CASSPGTDYEQYF. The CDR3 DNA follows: TGTGCCAGCAGCCCCGGGACGGACTACGAGCAGTACTTC.

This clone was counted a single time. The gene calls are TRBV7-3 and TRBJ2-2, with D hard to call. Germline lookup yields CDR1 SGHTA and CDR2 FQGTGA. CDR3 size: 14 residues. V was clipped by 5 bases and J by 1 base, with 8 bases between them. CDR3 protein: CASSPQLNTGELFF. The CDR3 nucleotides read TGTGCCAGCAGCCCGCAGCTGAACACCGGGGAGCTGTTTTTT.

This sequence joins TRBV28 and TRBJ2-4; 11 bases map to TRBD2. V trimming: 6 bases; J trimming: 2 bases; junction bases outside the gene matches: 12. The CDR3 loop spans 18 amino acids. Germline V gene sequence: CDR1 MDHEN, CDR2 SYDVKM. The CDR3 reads CASRWRVAGGSSKNIQYF. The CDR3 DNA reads TGTGCCAGCAGATGGAGAGTAGCGGGAGGGTCTTCCAAAAACATTCAGTACTTC.

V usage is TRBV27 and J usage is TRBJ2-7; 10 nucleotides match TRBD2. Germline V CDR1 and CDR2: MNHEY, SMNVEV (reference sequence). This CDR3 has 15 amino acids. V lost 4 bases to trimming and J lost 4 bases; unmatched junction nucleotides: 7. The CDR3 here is CASSSLGLAKYEQYF. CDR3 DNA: TGTGCCAGCAGTTCTCTGGGACTAGCGAAATACGAGCAGTACTTC.

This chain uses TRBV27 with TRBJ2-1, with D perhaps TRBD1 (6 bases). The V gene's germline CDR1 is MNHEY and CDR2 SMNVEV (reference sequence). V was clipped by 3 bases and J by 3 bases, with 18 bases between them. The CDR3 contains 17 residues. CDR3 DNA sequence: TGTGCCAGCAGTTTTTTCGATAACCACAGGGACTACAATGAGCAGTTCTTC. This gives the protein CASSFFDNHRDYNEQFF.

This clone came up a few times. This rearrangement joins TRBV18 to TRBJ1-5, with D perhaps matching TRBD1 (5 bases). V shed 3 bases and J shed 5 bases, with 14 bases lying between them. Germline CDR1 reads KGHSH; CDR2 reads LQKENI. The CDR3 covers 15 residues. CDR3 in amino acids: CASSPAGTRDQPQHF. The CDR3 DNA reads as TGTGCCAGCTCACCGGCCGGGACCCGAGATCAGCCCCAGCATTTT.

The CDR3 loop reads CASSLARGGYGYTF. In DNA, the CDR3 is TGTGCCAGCAGCTTAGCCAGGGGCGGCTATGGCTACACCTTC. The V gene is TRBV11-1, the J gene TRBJ1-2; D is perhaps TRBD1 (6 bases). Germline assignment: CDR1 SGHAT and CDR2 FQDESV (reference sequence). V dropped 0 bases and J dropped 4 bases, with 9 bases sitting between them. CDR3 length equals 14 residues.

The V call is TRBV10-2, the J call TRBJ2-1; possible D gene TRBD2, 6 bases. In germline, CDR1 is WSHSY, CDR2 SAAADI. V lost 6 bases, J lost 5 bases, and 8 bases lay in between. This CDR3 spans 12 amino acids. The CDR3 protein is CASSGRNNEQFF. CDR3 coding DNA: TGCGCCAGCAGCGGGAGAAACAATGAGCAGTTCTTC.

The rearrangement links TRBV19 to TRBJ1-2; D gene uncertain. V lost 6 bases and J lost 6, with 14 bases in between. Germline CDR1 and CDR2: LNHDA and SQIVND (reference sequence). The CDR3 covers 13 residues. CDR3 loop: CASSSGPSNGYTF. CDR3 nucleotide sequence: TGTGCCAGTAGCTCCGGACCAAGTAATGGCTACACCTTC.

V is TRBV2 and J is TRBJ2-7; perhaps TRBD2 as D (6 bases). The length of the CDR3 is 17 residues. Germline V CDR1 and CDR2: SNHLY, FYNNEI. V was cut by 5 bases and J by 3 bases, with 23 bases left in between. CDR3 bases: TGTGCCAGCAGTCCGAGGCGTAGTAGCGGTGCTGGCTACGAGCAGTACTTC. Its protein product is CASSPRRSSGAGYEQYF.

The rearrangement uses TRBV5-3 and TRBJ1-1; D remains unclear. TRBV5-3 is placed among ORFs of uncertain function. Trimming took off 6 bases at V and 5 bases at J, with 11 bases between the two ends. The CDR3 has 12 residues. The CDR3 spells CARNGRNTEAFF. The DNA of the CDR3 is TGTGCCAGAAACGGGCGAAATACTGAAGCTTTCTTT.

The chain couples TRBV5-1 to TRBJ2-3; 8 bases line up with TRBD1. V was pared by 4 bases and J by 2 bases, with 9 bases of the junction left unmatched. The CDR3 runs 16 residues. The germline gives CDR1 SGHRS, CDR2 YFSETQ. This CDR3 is CASSPLGQGITDTQYF. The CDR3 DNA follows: TGCGCCAGCAGCCCACTCGGACAGGGTATCACAGATACGCAGTATTTT.

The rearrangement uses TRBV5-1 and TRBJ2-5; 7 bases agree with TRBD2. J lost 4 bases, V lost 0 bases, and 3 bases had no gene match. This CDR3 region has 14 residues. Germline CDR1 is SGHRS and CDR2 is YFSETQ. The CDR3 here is CASSLAPGGETQYF. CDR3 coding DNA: TGCGCCAGCAGCTTGGCCCCGGGGGGAGAGACCCAGTACTTC.

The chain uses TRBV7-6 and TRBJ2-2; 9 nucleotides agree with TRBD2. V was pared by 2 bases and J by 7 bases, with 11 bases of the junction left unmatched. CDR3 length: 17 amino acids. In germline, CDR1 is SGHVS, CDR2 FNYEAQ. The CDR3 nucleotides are TGTGCCAGCAGCTTACGTTCGTCTAGCGGGATTAGCGGGGAGCTGTTTTTT. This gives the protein CASSLRSSSGISGELFF.

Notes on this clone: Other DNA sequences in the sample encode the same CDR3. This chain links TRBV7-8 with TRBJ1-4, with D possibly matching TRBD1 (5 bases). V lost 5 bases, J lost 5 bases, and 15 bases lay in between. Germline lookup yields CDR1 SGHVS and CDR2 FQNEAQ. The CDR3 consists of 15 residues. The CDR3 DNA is TGTGCCAGCAGCCCACGGGACCGCCGAAATGAAAAACTGTTTTTT. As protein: CASSPRDRRNEKLFF.

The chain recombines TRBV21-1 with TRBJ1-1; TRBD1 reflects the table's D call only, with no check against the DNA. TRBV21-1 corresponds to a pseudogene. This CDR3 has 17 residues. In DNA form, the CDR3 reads TGTGCCAGCAGCAAAGTCCCCCGACAGGGAGACGCCACTGAAGCTTTCTTT. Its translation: CASSKVPRQGDATEAFF.

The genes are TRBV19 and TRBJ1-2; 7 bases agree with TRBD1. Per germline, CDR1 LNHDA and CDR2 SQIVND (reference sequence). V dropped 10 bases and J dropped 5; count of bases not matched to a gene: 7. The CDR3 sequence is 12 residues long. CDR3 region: CATANRGYGYTF. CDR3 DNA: TGTGCCACCGCTAACAGGGGATATGGCTACACCTTC.

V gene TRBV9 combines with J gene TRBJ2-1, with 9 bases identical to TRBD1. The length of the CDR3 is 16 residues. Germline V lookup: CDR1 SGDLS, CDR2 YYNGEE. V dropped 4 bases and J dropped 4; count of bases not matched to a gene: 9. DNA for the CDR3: TGTGCCAGCAGCTCTCGTGGGGACAGGGAGTACAATGAGCAGTTCTTC. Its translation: CASSSRGDREYNEQFF.

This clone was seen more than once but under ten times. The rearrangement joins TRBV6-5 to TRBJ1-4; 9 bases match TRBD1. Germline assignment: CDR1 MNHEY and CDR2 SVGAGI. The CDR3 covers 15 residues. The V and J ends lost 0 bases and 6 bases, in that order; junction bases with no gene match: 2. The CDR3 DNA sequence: TGTGCCAGCAGTTACTCGGGACAGGGCTATGAAAAACTGTTTTTT. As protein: CASSYSGQGYEKLFF.

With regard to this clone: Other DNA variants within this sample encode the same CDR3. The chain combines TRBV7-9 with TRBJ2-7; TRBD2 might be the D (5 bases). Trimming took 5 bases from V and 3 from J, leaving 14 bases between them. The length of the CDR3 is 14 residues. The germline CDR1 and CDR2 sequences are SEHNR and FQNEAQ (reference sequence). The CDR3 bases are TGTGCCAGCAGCCCAGGTGGAGGACTCTACGAGCAGTACTTC. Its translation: CASSPGGGLYEQYF.

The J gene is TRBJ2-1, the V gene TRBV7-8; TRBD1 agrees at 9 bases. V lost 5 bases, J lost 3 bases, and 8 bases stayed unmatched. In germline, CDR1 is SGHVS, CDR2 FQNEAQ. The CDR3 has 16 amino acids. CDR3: CASSHDRGAYYNEQFF. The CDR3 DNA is TGTGCCAGCAGCCACGACAGGGGGGCGTACTACAATGAGCAGTTCTTC.